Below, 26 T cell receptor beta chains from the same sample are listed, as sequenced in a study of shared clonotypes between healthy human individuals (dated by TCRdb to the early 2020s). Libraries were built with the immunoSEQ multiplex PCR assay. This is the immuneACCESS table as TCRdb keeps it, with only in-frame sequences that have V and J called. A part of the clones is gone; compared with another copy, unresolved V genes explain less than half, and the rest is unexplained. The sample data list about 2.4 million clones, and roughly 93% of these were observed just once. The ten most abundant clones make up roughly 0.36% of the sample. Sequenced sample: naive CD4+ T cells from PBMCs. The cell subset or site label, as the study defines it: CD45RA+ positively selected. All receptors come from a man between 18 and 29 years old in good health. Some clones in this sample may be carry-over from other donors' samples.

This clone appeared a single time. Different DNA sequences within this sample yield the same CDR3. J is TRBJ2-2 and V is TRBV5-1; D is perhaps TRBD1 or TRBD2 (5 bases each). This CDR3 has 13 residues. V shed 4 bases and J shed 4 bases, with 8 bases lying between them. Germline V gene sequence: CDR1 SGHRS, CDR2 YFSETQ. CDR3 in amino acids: CASSRDGTGELFF. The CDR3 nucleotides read TGCGCCAGCAGCCGGGACGGCACCGGGGAGCTGTTTTTT.

The CDR3 here is CASSYTGTSATDTQYF. The CDR3 bases are TGTGCCAGCAGCTACACCGGGACTAGTGCCACAGATACGCAGTATTTT. V and J are TRBV11-3 and TRBJ2-3; 8 nucleotides align to TRBD2. Losses at the gene ends were 4 bases for V and 2 bases for J; bases not matched to a gene: 8. Germline-derived CDR1 and CDR2 are SGHNT and YENEEA. The CDR3 spans 16 residues.

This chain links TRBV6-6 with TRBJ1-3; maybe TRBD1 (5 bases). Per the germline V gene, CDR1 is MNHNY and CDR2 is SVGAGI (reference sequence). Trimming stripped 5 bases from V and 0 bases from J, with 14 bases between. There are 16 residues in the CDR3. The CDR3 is CASSPNPTVSGNTIYF. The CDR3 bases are TGTGCCAGCAGTCCCAACCCGACAGTCTCTGGAAACACCATATATTTT.

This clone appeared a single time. The CDR3: CASSLTGDNSPLHF. CDR3 DNA sequence: TGCGCCAGCAGCTTAACAGGGGATAATTCACCCCTCCACTTT. The chain carries TRBV5-1 and TRBJ1-6; 7 nucleotides match TRBD1. Germline assignment: CDR1 SGHRS and CDR2 YFSETQ. The V segment lost 2 bases and the J segment 5 bases; nucleotides outside the gene matches: 1. The CDR3 is 14 amino acids.

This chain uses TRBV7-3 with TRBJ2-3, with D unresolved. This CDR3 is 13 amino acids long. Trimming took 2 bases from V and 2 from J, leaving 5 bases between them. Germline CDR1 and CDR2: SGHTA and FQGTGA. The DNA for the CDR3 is TGTGCCAGCAGCTTAGCCAACACAGATACGCAGTATTTT. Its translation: CASSLANTDTQYF.

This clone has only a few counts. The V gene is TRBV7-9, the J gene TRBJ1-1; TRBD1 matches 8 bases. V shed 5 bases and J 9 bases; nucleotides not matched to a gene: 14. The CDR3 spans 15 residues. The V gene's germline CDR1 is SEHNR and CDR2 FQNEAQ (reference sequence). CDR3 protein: CASSLGQGNVPKAFF. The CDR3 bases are TGTGCCAGCAGCCTCGGACAGGGCAATGTTCCGAAAGCTTTCTTT.

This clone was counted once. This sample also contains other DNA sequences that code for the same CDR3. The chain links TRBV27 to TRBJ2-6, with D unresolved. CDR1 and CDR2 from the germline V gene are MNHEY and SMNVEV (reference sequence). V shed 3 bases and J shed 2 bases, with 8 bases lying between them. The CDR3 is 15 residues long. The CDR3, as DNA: TGTGCCAGCAGTTTGGGTCGGGCTGGGGCCAACGTCCTGACTTTC. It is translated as CASSLGRAGANVLTF.

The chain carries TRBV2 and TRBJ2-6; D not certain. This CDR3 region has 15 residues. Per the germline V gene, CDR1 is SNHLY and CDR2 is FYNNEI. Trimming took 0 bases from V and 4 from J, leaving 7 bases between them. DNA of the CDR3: TGTGCCAGCAGTGAAGCGGCGCCCGGGGCCAACGTCCTGACTTTC. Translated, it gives CASSEAAPGANVLTF.

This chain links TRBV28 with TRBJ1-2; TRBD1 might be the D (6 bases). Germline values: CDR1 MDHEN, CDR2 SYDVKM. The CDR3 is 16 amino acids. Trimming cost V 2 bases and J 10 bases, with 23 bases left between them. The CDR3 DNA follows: TGTGCCAGCAGTTTAAGCCACCCCGGTCAGGGGTCCTCCTACACCTTC. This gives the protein CASSLSHPGQGSSYTF.

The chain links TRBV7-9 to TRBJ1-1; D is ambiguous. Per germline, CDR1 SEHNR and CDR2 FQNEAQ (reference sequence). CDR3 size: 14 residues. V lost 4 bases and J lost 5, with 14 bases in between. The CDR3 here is CASSSLGSKTEAFF. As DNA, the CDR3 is TGTGCCAGCAGCTCCTTAGGCTCGAAGACTGAAGCTTTCTTT.

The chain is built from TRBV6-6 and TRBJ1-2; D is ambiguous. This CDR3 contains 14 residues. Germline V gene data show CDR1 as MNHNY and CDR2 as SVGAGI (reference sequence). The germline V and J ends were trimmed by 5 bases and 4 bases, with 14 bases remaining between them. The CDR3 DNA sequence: TGTGCCAGCAGTACCCTTGAAGCCAGCTATGGCTACACCTTC. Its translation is CASSTLEASYGYTF.

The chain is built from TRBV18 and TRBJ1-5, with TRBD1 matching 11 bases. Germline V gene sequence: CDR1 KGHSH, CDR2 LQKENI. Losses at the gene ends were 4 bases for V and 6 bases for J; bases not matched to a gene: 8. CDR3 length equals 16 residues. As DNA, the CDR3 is TGTGCCAGCTCACTCACTCCGGGACAGGGGGGTCAGCCCCAGCATTTT. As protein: CASSLTPGQGGQPQHF. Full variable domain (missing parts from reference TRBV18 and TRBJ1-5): NAGVMQNPRHLVRRRGQEARLRCSPMKGHSHVYWYRQLPEEGLKFMVYLQKENIIDESGMPKERFSAEFPKEGPSILRIQQVVRGDSAAYFCASSLTPGQGGQPQHFGDGTRLSIL.

DNA of the CDR3: TGTGCCACTAGCGACAGCCGCAATCAGCCCCAGCATTTT. Protein: CATSDSRNQPQHF. The rearrangement uses TRBV19 and TRBJ1-5; D possibly corresponds to TRBD1 (5 bases). The germline V gene encodes CDR1 LNHDA and CDR2 SQIVND (reference sequence). The CDR3 covers 13 residues. V gave up 10 bases and J gave up 2 bases, with 12 bases separating them. The variable domain in full, with the rest retrieved from reference TRBV19 and TRBJ1-5, is DGGITQSPKYLFRKEGQNVTLSCEQNLNHDAMYWYRQDPGQGLRLIYYSQIVNDFQKGDIAEGYSVSREKKESFPLTVTSAQKNPTAFYLCATSDSRNQPQHFGDGTRLSIL.

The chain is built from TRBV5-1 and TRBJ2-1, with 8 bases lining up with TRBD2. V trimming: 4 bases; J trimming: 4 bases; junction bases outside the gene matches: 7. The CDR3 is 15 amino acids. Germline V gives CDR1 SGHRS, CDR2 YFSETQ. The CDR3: CASSLSIAGYNEQFF. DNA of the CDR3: TGCGCCAGCAGCCTCAGCATAGCGGGATACAATGAGCAGTTCTTC. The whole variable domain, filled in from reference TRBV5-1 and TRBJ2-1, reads KAGVTQTPRYLIKTRGQQVTLSCSPISGHRSVSWYQQTPGQGLQFLFEYFSETQRNKGNFPGRFSGRQFSNSRSEMNVSTLELGDSALYLCASSLSIAGYNEQFFGPGTRLTVL.

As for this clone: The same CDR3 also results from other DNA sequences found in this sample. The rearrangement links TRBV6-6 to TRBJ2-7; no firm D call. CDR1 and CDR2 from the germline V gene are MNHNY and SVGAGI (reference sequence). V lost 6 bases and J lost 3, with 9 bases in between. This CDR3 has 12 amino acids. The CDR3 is CASSPGRYEQYF. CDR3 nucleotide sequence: TGTGCCAGCAGCCCAGGACGCTACGAGCAGTACTTC.

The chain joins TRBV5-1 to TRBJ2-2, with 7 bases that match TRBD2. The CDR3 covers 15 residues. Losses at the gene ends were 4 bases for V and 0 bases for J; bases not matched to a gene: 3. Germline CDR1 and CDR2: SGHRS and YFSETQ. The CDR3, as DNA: TGCGCCAGCAGCAAAGGACTAGCGAACACCGGGGAGCTGTTTTTT. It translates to CASSKGLANTGELFF.

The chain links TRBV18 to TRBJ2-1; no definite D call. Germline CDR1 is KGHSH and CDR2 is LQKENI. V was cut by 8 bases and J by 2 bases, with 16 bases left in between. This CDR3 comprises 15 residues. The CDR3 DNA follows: TGTGCCAGCGAGTCGCGGAATACTACCTACAATGAGCAGTTCTTC. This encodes CASESRNTTYNEQFF. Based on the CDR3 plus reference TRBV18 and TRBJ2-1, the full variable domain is NAGVMQNPRHLVRRRGQEARLRCSPMKGHSHVYWYRQLPEEGLKFMVYLQKENIIDESGMPKERFSAEFPKEGPSILRIQQVVRGDSAAYFCASESRNTTYNEQFFGPGTRLTVL.

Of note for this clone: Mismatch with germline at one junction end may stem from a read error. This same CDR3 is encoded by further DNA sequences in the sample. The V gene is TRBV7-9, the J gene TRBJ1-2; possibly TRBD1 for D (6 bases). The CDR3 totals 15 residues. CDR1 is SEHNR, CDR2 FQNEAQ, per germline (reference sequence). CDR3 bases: TGCGCCAGCAGCCCAGCGGGGGGGCGCTACTATGGCTACACCTTC. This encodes CASSPAGGRYYGYTF.

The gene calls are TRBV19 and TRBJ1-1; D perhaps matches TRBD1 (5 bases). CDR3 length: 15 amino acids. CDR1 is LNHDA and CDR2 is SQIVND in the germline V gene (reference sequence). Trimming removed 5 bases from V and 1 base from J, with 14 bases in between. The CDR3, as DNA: TGTGCCAGTAGTCTTTCAAGGGGCCAGAACACTGAAGCTTTCTTT. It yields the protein CASSLSRGQNTEAFF.

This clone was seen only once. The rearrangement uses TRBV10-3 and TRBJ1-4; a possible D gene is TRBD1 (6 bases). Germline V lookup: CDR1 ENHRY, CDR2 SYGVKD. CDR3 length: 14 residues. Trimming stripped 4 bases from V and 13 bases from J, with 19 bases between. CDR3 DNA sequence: TGTGCCATCAGTGCCCAGGACAGAGGATATCCACTGTTTTTT. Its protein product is CAISAQDRGYPLFF.

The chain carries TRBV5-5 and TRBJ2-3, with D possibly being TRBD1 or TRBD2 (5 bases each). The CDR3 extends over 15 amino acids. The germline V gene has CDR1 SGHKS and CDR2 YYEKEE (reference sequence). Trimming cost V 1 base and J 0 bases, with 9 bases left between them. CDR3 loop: CASSLLRGSTDTQYF. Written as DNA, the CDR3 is TGTGCCAGCAGCTTGTTGAGGGGAAGCACAGATACGCAGTATTTT. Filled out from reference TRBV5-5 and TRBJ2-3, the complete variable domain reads DAGVTQSPTHLIKTRGQQVTLRCSPISGHKSVSWYQQVLGQGPQFIFQYYEKEERGRGNFPDRFSARQFPNYSSELNVNALLLGDSALYLCASSLLRGSTDTQYFGPGTRLTVL.

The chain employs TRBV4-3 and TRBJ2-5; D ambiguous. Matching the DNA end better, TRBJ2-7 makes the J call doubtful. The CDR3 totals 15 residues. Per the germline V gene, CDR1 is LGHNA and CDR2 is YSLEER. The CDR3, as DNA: TGCGCCAGCAGCCAAGATAGTACAGACTCCTACGAGCAGTACTTC. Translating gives CASSQDSTDSYEQYF.

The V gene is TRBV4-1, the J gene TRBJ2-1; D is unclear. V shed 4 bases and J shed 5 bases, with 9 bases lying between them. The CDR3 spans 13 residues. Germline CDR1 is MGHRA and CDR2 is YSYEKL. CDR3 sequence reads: CASSPGPNNEQFF. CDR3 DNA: TGCGCCAGCAGCCCCGGACCCAACAATGAGCAGTTCTTC.

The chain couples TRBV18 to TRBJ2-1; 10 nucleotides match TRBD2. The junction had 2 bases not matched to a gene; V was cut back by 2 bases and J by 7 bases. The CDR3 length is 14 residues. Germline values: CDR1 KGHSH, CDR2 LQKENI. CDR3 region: CASSPGLAVNEQFF. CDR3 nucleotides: TGTGCCAGCTCACCAGGACTAGCGGTAAATGAGCAGTTCTTC.

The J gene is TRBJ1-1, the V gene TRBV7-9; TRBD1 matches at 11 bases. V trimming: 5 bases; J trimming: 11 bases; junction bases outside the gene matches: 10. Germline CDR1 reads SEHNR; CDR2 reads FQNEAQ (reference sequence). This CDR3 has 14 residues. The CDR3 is CASSLTDRGRIAFF. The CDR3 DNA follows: TGTGCCAGCAGCCTCACGGACAGGGGGCGCATTGCTTTCTTT.

The CDR3 spells CASSFGLGRDEKLFF. The CDR3 bases are TGTGCCAGCAGTTTCGGTTTAGGGAGGGACGAAAAACTGTTTTTT. The chain uses TRBV28 and TRBJ1-4; the D gene is possibly TRBD1 (5 bases). Trimming cost V 3 bases and J 8 bases, with 16 bases left between them. CDR1 MDHEN and CDR2 SYDVKM come from the germline V gene. The CDR3 consists of 15 residues.